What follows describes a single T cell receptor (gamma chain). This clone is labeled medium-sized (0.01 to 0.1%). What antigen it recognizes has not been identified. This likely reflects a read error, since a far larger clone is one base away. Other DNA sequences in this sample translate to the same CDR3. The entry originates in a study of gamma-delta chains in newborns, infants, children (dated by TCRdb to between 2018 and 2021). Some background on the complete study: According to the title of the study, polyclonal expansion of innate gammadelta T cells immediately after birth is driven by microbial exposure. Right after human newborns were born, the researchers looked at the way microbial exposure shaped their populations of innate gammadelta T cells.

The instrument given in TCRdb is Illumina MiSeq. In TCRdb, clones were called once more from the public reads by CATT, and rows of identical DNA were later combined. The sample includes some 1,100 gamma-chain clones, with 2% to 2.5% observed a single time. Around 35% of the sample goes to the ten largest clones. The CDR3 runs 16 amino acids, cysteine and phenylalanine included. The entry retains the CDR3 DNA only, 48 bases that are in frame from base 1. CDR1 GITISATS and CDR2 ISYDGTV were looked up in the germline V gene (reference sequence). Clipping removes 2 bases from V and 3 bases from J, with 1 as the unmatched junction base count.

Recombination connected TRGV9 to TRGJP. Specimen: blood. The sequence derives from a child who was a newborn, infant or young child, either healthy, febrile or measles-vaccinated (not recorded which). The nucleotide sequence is TGTGCCTTGTGGGAGGAGCAAGAGTTGGGCAAAAAAATCAAGGTATTT. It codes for CALWEEQELGKKIKVF.